This TCR beta chain was retrieved from a study of tissue T cells after allogeneic stem cell transplantation. As concerns this clone: The gene symbols are mouse symbols. Read data end 1 residue before the CDR3 end; the end is taken from the germline J gene.

Sequenced by immunoSEQ multiplex PCR; TCRdb stores in-frame clones only, minus some. This sample has 20,000 to 25,000 clones, with around 70% found just once. Germline CDR1 reads MSHET; CDR2 reads SYDVDS. CDR3 length equals 14 residues. After removal of 6 bases from V and 3 bases from J, the junction contained 3 bases not matched to a gene. The rearrangement links TRBV29 to TRBJ2-4; TRBD2 matches at 10 bases. The TCR comes from a female BALB/c mouse in good health. Mouse MHC haplotype: H2-d. Source material: spleen. The CDR3 loop is CASSRDWGQNTLYF. The CDR3 DNA, read in part, is TGTGCTAGCAGCCGGGACTGGGGACAAAACACCTTGTAC.